One and the same sample provided the 27 T cell receptor beta chains below, sequenced in a study of blood T cell repertoires in COVID-19 (TCRdb year 2020). The library was produced with the immunoSEQ multiplex PCR assay. As stored in TCRdb, this immuneACCESS dataset retains in-frame rearrangements with V and J assigned. A fraction of the clones does not appear; measured against another copy, unresolved V genes explain less than half of the discrepancy, and the remainder lacks a known reason. The sample table holds around 69,000 clones, of which approximately 86% were seen once. The ten largest clones take up about 7% of the sample. Source material: peripheral blood. These receptors were taken from a man aged 45-65 years with active COVID-19.

The V call is TRBV6-2 or TRBV6-3, the J call TRBJ1-1; D gene unclear. Germline CDR1 is MNHEY and CDR2 is SVGEGT. Trimming took 2 bases from V and 1 from J, leaving 11 bases between them. This CDR3 spans 15 amino acids. CDR3: CASSYAGPGNTEAFF. The CDR3, as DNA: TGTGCCAGCAGTTACGCTGGGCCCGGGAACACTGAAGCTTTCTTT.

This chain joins TRBV5-1 and TRBJ1-2; TRBD1 is a possible D gene (5 bases). The germline CDR1 and CDR2 sequences are SGHRS and YFSETQ. Trimming removed 5 bases from V and 2 bases from J, with 10 bases in between. The CDR3 totals 13 residues. The CDR3 nucleotides are TGCGCCAGCAGAGTCGGGGGGAACTATGGCTACACCTTC. Its protein product is CASRVGGNYGYTF.

The chain uses TRBV5-1 and TRBJ2-1; 11 bases match TRBD1. The CDR3 contains 16 residues. The V segment lost 0 bases and the J segment 4 bases; nucleotides outside the gene matches: 3. Germline-derived CDR1 and CDR2 are SGHRS and YFSETQ. The CDR3 DNA reads as TGCGCCAGCAGCTTGGTTGGGACAGGGGGTTACAATGAGCAGTTCTTC. The encoded protein is CASSLVGTGGYNEQFF.

Many counts were recorded for this clone. The chain recombines TRBV5-5 with TRBJ2-7, with 7 bases identical to TRBD1. J was trimmed by 0 bases and V by 5 bases; bases with no gene match: 2. CDR3 length equals 13 residues. Germline CDR1 and CDR2: SGHKS and YYEKEE (reference sequence). In DNA, the CDR3 is TGTGCCAGCAGGGACAGGAGCTCCTACGAGCAGTACTTC. Amino acids: CASRDRSSYEQYF.

This clone has a handful of counts. The chain is built from TRBV6-2 or TRBV6-3 and TRBJ2-7; 7 nucleotides agree with TRBD1. CDR1 is MNHEY and CDR2 is SVGEGT in the germline V gene. The V segment lost 5 bases and the J segment 3 bases; nucleotides outside the gene matches: 7. The CDR3 sequence is 14 residues long. CDR3 in DNA: TGTGCCAGCAGTGCAGGGGGTTCCCTCTACGAGCAGTACTTC. Encoded protein: CASSAGGSLYEQYF.

This clone came up once. This chain joins TRBV7-9 and TRBJ1-3; D perhaps matches TRBD1 (6 bases). Deletions cut 4 bases from V and 2 bases from J, with 12 bases between. The CDR3 has 15 residues. Germline assignment: CDR1 SEHNR and CDR2 FQNEAQ (reference sequence). CDR3 protein: CASSSKQGPGNTIYF. The CDR3 DNA follows: TGTGCCAGCAGCTCAAAACAGGGACCTGGAAACACCATATATTTT.

V and J are TRBV24-1 and TRBJ1-5; weak D call: TRBD1 (6 bases). Per germline, CDR1 KGHDR and CDR2 SFDVKD. This CDR3 is 15 amino acids long. Trimming pared 9 bases from V and 4 bases from J, leaving 18 bases between. The CDR3 protein is CATDDGGRPNQPQHF. For the CDR3, the DNA is TGTGCCACCGATGATGGGGGCCGTCCTAATCAGCCCCAGCATTTT.

This clone was detected only once. The chain joins TRBV5-4 to TRBJ1-2, with 7 nucleotides matching TRBD1. J lost 4 bases, V lost 4 bases, and 7 bases had no gene match. CDR3 length equals 14 residues. The germline V gene encodes CDR1 SGHNT and CDR2 YYREEE (reference sequence). CDR3 nucleotides: TGTGCCAGCAGCACCTGGACAGGAACCTATGGCTACACCTTC. Translated: CASSTWTGTYGYTF.

The chain is built from TRBV2 and TRBJ1-3; 7 bases align to TRBD1. V dropped 4 bases and J dropped 2; count of bases not matched to a gene: 5. CDR3 size: 15 residues. Germline CDR1 reads SNHLY; CDR2 reads FYNNEI. As DNA, the CDR3 is TGTGCCAGCAGTGTTAGACAGGGCGCTGGAAACACCATATATTTT. Protein product: CASSVRQGAGNTIYF.

The chain joins TRBV24-1 to TRBJ2-2; D is possibly TRBD2 (6 bases). The CDR3 is made up of 17 amino acids. V lost 4 bases to trimming and J lost 0 bases, with 14 bases between them. The germline gives CDR1 KGHDR, CDR2 SFDVKD. CDR3 bases: TGTGCCACCAGTGACTCAGGACTATACGCGAACACCGGGGAGCTGTTTTTT. Protein: CATSDSGLYANTGELFF.

The chain is built from TRBV29-1 and TRBJ2-3; 11 bases agree with TRBD2. Germline CDR1 and CDR2: SQVTM and ANQGSEA. The CDR3 has 14 amino acids. Germline trimming cut 6 bases from V and 6 bases from J; bases unmatched to any gene: 8. This CDR3 is CSVRLAGPRDTQYF. The CDR3 DNA reads as TGCAGCGTGAGACTAGCGGGGCCTCGGGATACGCAGTATTTT.

This clone occurred a few times. The chain couples TRBV19 to TRBJ1-2; possible D gene TRBD1, 6 bases. The CDR3 runs to 15 residues. The V gene's germline CDR1 is LNHDA and CDR2 SQIVND (reference sequence). Trimming cost V 1 base and J 1 base, with 10 bases left between them. The CDR3 protein is CASSIVTGINYGYTF. CDR3 nucleotides: TGTGCCAGTAGTATAGTAACAGGGATTAACTATGGCTACACCTTC.

In regard to this clone: The junction shows a germline mismatch at one end, possibly a read error. The chain combines TRBV6-1 with TRBJ1-2, with TRBD1 matching over 8 bases. CDR3 size: 12 residues. The V gene's germline CDR1 is MNHNS and CDR2 SASEGT. The CDR3, as DNA: TGTGCCAGCAGTGAAACTACCGGGACAGGAATCTTC. Translation: CASSETTGTGIF.

The chain is built from TRBV25-1 and TRBJ2-1; TRBD2 agrees at 11 bases. The CDR3 has 16 amino acids. V dropped 6 bases and J dropped 8; count of bases not matched to a gene: 12. CDR1 MGHDK and CDR2 SYGVNS come from the germline V gene. The CDR3 reads CASSLLTSGAPYEQFF. The CDR3 coding sequence is TGTGCCAGCAGCCTTTTGACTAGCGGGGCTCCCTATGAGCAGTTCTTC. The entire variable domain, with the rest obtained from reference TRBV25-1 and TRBJ2-1, is as follows: EADIYQTPRYLVIGTGKKITLECSQTMGHDKMYWYQQDPGMELHLIHYSYGVNSTEKGDLSSESTVSRIRTEHFPLTLESARPSHTSQYLCASSLLTSGAPYEQFFGPGTRLTVL.

The genes are TRBV19 and TRBJ2-3; 8 nucleotides align to TRBD1. The trim removed 7 bases at V and 4 bases at J, leaving 7 bases unmatched. The CDR3 covers 14 residues. Per the germline V gene, CDR1 is LNHDA and CDR2 is SQIVND (reference sequence). The CDR3 reads CASTRTGSADTQYF. The CDR3 DNA follows: TGTGCCAGTACTAGGACAGGGAGTGCAGATACGCAGTATTTT.

This chain's CDR3 is CASSLEGTGIGYTF. As DNA, the CDR3 is TGTGCCAGCAGCTTGGAAGGGACAGGGATTGGCTACACCTTC. The chain is built from TRBV5-4 and TRBJ1-2; 9 bases line up with TRBD1. Germline loops: CDR1 SGHNT, CDR2 YYREEE (reference sequence). The junction had 4 bases not matched to a gene; V was cut back by 0 bases and J by 7 bases. The length of the CDR3 is 14 residues.

CDR3 bases: TGTGCCGTTGGACTAGCGGGAGGGCCAGAGCAGTTCTTC. Amino acids: CAVGLAGGPEQFF. The chain carries TRBV5-4 and TRBJ2-1, with 15 bases lining up with TRBD2. V was clipped by 10 bases and J by 10 bases; unmatched bases: 6. The germline CDR1 and CDR2 sequences are SGHNT and YYREEE (reference sequence). CDR3 size: 13 residues.

The chain is built from TRBV5-8 and TRBJ1-2; D gene uncertain. The CDR3 runs 11 residues. In germline, CDR1 is SGHTS, CDR2 YDEGEE. Trimming left V 0 bases short and J 7 bases short, with 4 bases between. This CDR3 is CASSLVSGYTF. In DNA, the CDR3 is TGTGCCAGCAGCTTGGTTAGTGGCTACACCTTC.

This clone has only a few counts. Distinct nucleotide sequences in the sample also encode this CDR3. The chain couples TRBV2 to TRBJ2-5; D might be TRBD1 (6 bases). The V and J ends lost 5 bases and 4 bases respectively, with 11 bases between them. CDR1 is SNHLY, CDR2 FYNNEI, per germline. The CDR3 runs to 13 residues. The CDR3 loop is CASSLQGRETQYF. DNA of the CDR3: TGTGCCAGCAGTTTACAGGGAAGAGAGACCCAGTACTTC.

The chain couples TRBV3-1 (or the pseudogene TRBV3-2) to TRBJ1-1; D gene unclear. The CDR3 extends over 11 amino acids. Germline CDR1 LGHDT, CDR2 YNNKEL (reference sequence). V was clipped by 7 bases and J by 6 bases, with 9 bases between them. CDR3 DNA: TGTGCCAGCAAACGGGAAGCTGAAGCTTTCTTT. Amino acids: CASKREAEAFF.

The chain has TRBV19 and TRBJ1-2, with D maybe TRBD1 (5 bases). The CDR3 is made up of 14 amino acids. V was pared by 0 bases and J by 5 bases, with 10 bases between. The V gene's germline CDR1 is LNHDA and CDR2 SQIVND (reference sequence). CDR3 in DNA: TGTGCCAGTAGTATAGATCTAGGGGCGTATGGCTACACCTTC. Translation gives CASSIDLGAYGYTF.

This chain joins TRBV2 and TRBJ1-6; 7 bases match TRBD1. V shed 6 bases, J shed 3 bases, and the junction held 8 bases outside the gene matches. The germline V gene has CDR1 SNHLY and CDR2 FYNNEI. The CDR3 runs to 16 residues. CDR3 bases: TGTGCCAGCAGGGTGACAGGGCTCCTCTATAATTCACCCCTCCACTTT. The encoded protein is CASRVTGLLYNSPLHF.

The V gene is TRBV6-5, the J gene TRBJ1-3; D unresolved. The V end lost 11 bases, the J end lost 0 bases, and 17 bases lay between the germline ends. Germline loops: CDR1 MNHEY, CDR2 SVGAGI. The CDR3 spans 15 residues. The DNA of the CDR3 is TGTGCCTCCCGCGGCACCCCCAACTCTGGAAACACCATATATTTT. It encodes CASRGTPNSGNTIYF.

This chain uses TRBV19 with TRBJ1-2; 8 bases are a match to TRBD1. The germline CDR1 and CDR2 sequences are LNHDA and SQIVND (reference sequence). The CDR3 contains 12 residues. V trimming: 5 bases; J trimming: 8 bases; junction bases outside the gene matches: 4. CDR3 in amino acids: CASSWTGMGYTF. CDR3 in DNA: TGTGCCAGTAGTTGGACAGGGATGGGCTACACCTTC.

The chain carries TRBV5-5 and TRBJ2-1, with 10 bases identical to TRBD2. Trimming cost V 4 bases and J 0 bases; bases outside gene matches: 7. The CDR3 contains 17 residues. The germline V gene has CDR1 SGHKS and CDR2 YYEKEE (reference sequence). CDR3 region: CASSPRSGGDSYNEQFF. The CDR3 DNA reads as TGTGCCAGCAGCCCCAGAAGCGGGGGGGACTCCTACAATGAGCAGTTCTTC.

This clone was seen only a few times. The chain employs TRBV9 and TRBJ2-1, with TRBD2 identical over 8 bases. Germline V gene data show CDR1 as SGDLS and CDR2 as YYNGEE. Trimming cost V 0 bases and J 4 bases; bases outside gene matches: 6. The CDR3 is 16 amino acids. Written as DNA, the CDR3 is TGTGCCAGCAGCGTAGGAGCGGGAGTTGATTACAATGAGCAGTTCTTC. It specifies CASSVGAGVDYNEQFF.

The chain is built from TRBV5-1 and TRBJ1-2; 9 nucleotides align to TRBD1. Per the germline V gene, CDR1 is SGHRS and CDR2 is YFSETQ. V trimming: 0 bases; J trimming: 2 bases; junction bases outside the gene matches: 8. The CDR3 runs to 17 residues. For the CDR3, the DNA is TGCGCCAGCAGCTTGGGACAGGGGGTACTCCGAAACTATGGCTACACCTTC. Translated, it gives CASSLGQGVLRNYGYTF.